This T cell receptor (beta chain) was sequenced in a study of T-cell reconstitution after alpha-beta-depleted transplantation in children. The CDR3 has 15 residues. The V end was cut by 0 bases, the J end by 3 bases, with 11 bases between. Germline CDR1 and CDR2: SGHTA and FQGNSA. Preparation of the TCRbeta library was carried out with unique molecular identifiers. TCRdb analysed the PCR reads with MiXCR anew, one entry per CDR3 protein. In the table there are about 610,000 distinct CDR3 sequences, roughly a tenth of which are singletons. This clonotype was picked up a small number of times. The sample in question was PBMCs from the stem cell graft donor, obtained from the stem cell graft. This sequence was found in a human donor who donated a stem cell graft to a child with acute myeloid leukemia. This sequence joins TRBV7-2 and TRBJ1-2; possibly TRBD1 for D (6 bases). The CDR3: CASSLAWTEDYGYTF. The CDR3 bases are TGTGCCAGCAGCTTAGCATGGACAGAGGACTATGGCTACACCTTC.